Below, 13 T cell receptor beta chains from the same sample are listed, as sequenced in a study of PD-1 blockade in classical Hodgkin lymphoma. Every single patient, without exception, relapsed after autologous stem cell transplantation, and brentuximab vedotin exposure varied. The table came from immunoSEQ multiplex PCR; TCRdb's copy has only in-frame clones and leaves some out. The data contain 13,000 or so clones, around 80% of them seen just once; the ten biggest clones take up under 30%. Sequencing used peripheral blood mononuclear cells (PBMCs), obtained at baseline. The receptors were sampled from a human donor with classical Hodgkin lymphoma.

The chain joins TRBV9 to TRBJ2-3, with a weak D call TRBD2 (6 bases). There are 15 residues in the CDR3. Trimming left V 0 bases short and J 4 bases short, with 12 bases between. Germline V gives CDR1 SGDLS, CDR2 YYNGEE. DNA of the CDR3: TGTGCCAGCAGCGTAGGGGCGGGATCCGCAGATACGCAGTATTTT. Translation gives CASSVGAGSADTQYF.

Concerning this clone itself: One end of the junction fails to match germline, which may point to a read error. This chain uses TRBV4-1 with TRBJ2-1; either TRBD1 or TRBD2 may supply D (5 bases each). Germline V gene data show CDR1 as MGHRA and CDR2 as YSYEKL. The CDR3 has 17 residues. In DNA form, the CDR3 reads TGCGCCAGCAGACAAGCCTTGAGGGGAAGCTCCTACAATGAGCAGTTCTTC. Its protein product is CASRQALRGSSYNEQFF.

The V call is TRBV7-9, the J call TRBJ1-3; D is uncertain. V lost 4 bases to trimming and J lost 0 bases, with 4 bases between them. The CDR3 runs 13 residues. Germline V gene lookup returns CDR1 SEHNR and CDR2 FQNEAQ (reference sequence). The CDR3 loop reads CASSSFSGNTIYF. In nucleotides, the CDR3 is TGTGCCAGCAGCTCCTTCTCTGGAAACACCATATATTTT.

V and J are TRBV7-2 and TRBJ1-1; tentative D call: TRBD1 (5 bases). V was pared by 5 bases and J by 1 base, with 17 bases between. Germline-derived CDR1 and CDR2 are SGHTA and FQGNSA. This CDR3 contains 16 residues. The CDR3 loop is CASSLDGEGANTEAFF. CDR3 DNA sequence: TGTGCCAGCAGCCTTGATGGGGAAGGGGCGAACACTGAAGCTTTCTTT.

The V and J genes are TRBV11-3 and TRBJ1-1, with a weak D call TRBD1 (5 bases). V was pared by 2 bases and J by 2 bases, with 12 bases between. CDR3 size: 15 residues. Germline loops: CDR1 SGHNT, CDR2 YENEEA. CDR3 bases: TGTGCCAGCAGCTTAAGCGGGACGGCCAACACTGAAGCTTTCTTT. Translation gives CASSLSGTANTEAFF.

The rearrangement joins TRBV5-5 to TRBJ2-7; a possible D gene is TRBD2 (6 bases). The germline V and J ends were trimmed by 2 bases and 0 bases, with 15 bases remaining between them. CDR3 length: 16 amino acids. Germline values: CDR1 SGHKS, CDR2 YYEKEE (reference sequence). CDR3 sequence reads: CASSFWGEGSSYEQYV. For the CDR3, the DNA is TGTGCCAGCAGCTTTTGGGGGGAAGGGTCCTCCTACGAGCAGTACGTC.

CDR3 in DNA: TGTGCCAGCAGCTTAGAAGGCCTCTTGGAACCCACCTACGAGCAGTACTTC. Protein sequence: CASSLEGLLEPTYEQYF. The genes are TRBV7-2 and TRBJ2-7; D is unresolved. CDR1 and CDR2 (germline): SGHTA, FQGNSA. V was cut by 1 base and J by 2 bases, with 18 bases left in between. CDR3 length: 17 amino acids. Full variable domain (remainder filled in from reference TRBV7-2 and TRBJ2-7): GAGVSQSPSNKVTEKGKDVELRCDPISGHTALYWYRQSLGQGLEFLIYFQGNSAPDKSGLPSDRFSAERTGGSVSTLTIQRTQQEDSAVYLCASSLEGLLEPTYEQYFGPGTRLTVT.

This clone was recorded only once. The V gene is TRBV5-8, the J gene TRBJ2-1, with a possible D match to TRBD1 (6 bases). The V gene's germline CDR1 is SGHTS and CDR2 YDEGEE. This CDR3 has 15 residues. Trimming shortened V by 5 bases and J by 0 bases, and 12 bases separated the two germline ends. The CDR3: CASSYGQSSYNEQFF. Here the CDR3 DNA reads TGTGCCAGCAGTTATGGACAGAGCTCCTACAATGAGCAGTTCTTC.

The chain uses TRBV30 and TRBJ1-5, with D possibly TRBD1 on 5 matching bases. The germline V gene has CDR1 GTSNPN and CDR2 SVGIG (reference sequence). Trimming shortened V by 2 bases and J by 2 bases, and 10 bases separated the two germline ends. CDR3 length equals 14 residues. The CDR3 sequence is CAWSPWGGNQPQHF. In DNA, the CDR3 is TGTGCCTGGAGTCCCTGGGGGGGCAATCAGCCCCAGCATTTT. Supplemented by reference TRBV30 and TRBJ1-5, the full variable domain reads SQTIHQWPATLVQPVGSPLSLECTVEGTSNPNLYWYRQAAGRGLQLLFYSVGIGQISSEVPQNLSASRPQDRQFILSSKKLLLSDSGFYLCAWSPWGGNQPQHFGDGTRLSIL.

The rearrangement joins TRBV4-2 to TRBJ2-2, with D hard to call. Trimming took off 0 bases at V and 0 bases at J, with 14 bases between the two ends. Germline V CDR1 and CDR2: LGHNA, YNFKEQ. The CDR3 runs 18 residues. CDR3 amino acids: CASSQEGLWLTNTGELFF. Written as DNA, the CDR3 is TGTGCCAGCAGCCAAGAAGGCTTATGGCTCACGAACACCGGGGAGCTGTTTTTT.

The chain is built from TRBV7-9 and TRBJ1-2, with a weak D call TRBD1 (5 bases). The CDR3 runs to 14 residues. The germline gives CDR1 SEHNR, CDR2 FQNEAQ (reference sequence). V was trimmed by 2 bases and J by 6 bases, leaving 13 bases between them. The CDR3 reads CASSLFQGLDGYTF. CDR3 in DNA: TGTGCCAGCAGCTTATTCCAGGGATTGGATGGCTACACCTTC.

This clone was counted between two and nine times. The chain uses TRBV30 and TRBJ2-1, with 8 bases that match TRBD2. The CDR3 has 15 residues. Germline V gene sequence: CDR1 GTSNPN, CDR2 SVGIG (reference sequence). V was pared by 6 bases and J by 2 bases, with 9 bases of the junction left unmatched. CDR3 loop: CACRVAGTPYNEQFF. CDR3 nucleotide sequence: TGTGCCTGTCGGGTAGCGGGAACCCCCTACAATGAGCAGTTCTTC.

The chain is built from TRBV11-2 and TRBJ2-1; D could derive from TRBD1 or TRBD2 (5 bases each). Germline V CDR1 and CDR2: SGHAT, FQNNGV. The CDR3 length is 16 residues. Trimming removed 2 bases from V and 1 base from J, with 12 bases in between. CDR3 amino acids: CASSLPRGGSYNEQFF. For the CDR3, the DNA is TGTGCCAGCAGCTTACCCCGTGGGGGTTCCTACAATGAGCAGTTCTTC. The whole variable domain, filled in from reference TRBV11-2 and TRBJ2-1, reads EAGVAQSPRYKIIEKRQSVAFWCNPISGHATLYWYQQILGQGPKLLIQFQNNGVVDDSQLPKDRFSAERLKGVDSTLKIQPAKLEDSAVYLCASSLPRGGSYNEQFFGPGTRLTVL.